Listed here is a single T cell receptor (beta chain). The sample comes from a study of T cell responses to AZD1222 COVID-19 vaccine. Looking at the study overall: Pooling covered second doses at about 4 or about 12 weeks.

The table came from immunoSEQ multiplex PCR; TCRdb's copy has only in-frame clones and leaves some out. The sample consists of 82,000 or so clones, more than 90% of them appearing once. Germline V gene sequence: CDR1 SNHLY, CDR2 FYNNEI. The length of the CDR3 is 14 residues. Trimming removed 4 bases from V and 3 bases from J, with 10 bases in between. This chain joins TRBV2 and TRBJ1-5, with unresolved D. The origin of this receptor is an adult in good health. The sequenced sample was peripheral blood, obtained on day 0 of AZD1222 vaccination. The CDR3 here is CASSAWQTNQPQHF. CDR3 sequence (DNA): TGTGCCAGCAGTGCCTGGCAGACCAATCAGCCCCAGCATTTT. Together with reference TRBV2 and TRBJ1-5, the CDR3 gives the full variable domain: EPEVTQTPSHQVTQMGQEVILRCVPISNHLYFYWYRQILGQKVEFLVSFYNNEISEKSEIFDDQFSVERPDGSNFTLKIRSTKLEDSAMYFCASSAWQTNQPQHFGDGTRLSIL.